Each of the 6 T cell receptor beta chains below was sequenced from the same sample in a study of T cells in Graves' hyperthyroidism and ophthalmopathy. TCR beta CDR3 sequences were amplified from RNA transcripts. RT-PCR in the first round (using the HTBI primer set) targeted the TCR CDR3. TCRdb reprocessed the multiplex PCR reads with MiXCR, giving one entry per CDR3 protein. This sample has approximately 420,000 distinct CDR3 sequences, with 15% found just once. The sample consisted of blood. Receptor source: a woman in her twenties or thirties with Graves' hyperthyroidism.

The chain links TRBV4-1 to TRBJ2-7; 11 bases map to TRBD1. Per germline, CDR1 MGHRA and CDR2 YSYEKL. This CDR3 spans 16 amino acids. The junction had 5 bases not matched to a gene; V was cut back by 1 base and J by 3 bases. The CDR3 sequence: CASSQVAGTGGYEQYF. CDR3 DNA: TGCGCCAGCAGCCAAGTTGCTGGGACAGGGGGCTACGAGCAGTACTTC.

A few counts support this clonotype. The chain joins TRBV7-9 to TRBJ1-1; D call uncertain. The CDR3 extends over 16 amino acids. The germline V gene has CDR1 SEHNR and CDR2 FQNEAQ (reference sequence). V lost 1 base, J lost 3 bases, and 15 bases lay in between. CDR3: CASSLGRSQSYTEAFF. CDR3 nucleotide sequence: TGTGCCAGCAGCTTAGGGAGAAGCCAATCCTACACTGAAGCTTTCTTT.

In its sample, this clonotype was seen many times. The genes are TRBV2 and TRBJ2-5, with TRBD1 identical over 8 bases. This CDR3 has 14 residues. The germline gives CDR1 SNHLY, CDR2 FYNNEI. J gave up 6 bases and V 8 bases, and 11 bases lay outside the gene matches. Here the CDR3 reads CASGLDRDTKTQYF. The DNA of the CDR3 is TGTGCCAGCGGCCTGGACAGGGATACGAAGACCCAGTACTTC.

CDR3 nucleotide sequence: TGTGCCAGCAGCGATTTACCGGGAGGGCCTGACAATGAGCAGTTCTTC. Amino acid sequence: CASSDLPGGPDNEQFF. The V call is TRBV9, the J call TRBJ2-1; TRBD2 aligns across 8 bases. Germline trimming cut 3 bases from V and 5 bases from J; bases unmatched to any gene: 10. Germline V CDR1 and CDR2: SGDLS, YYNGEE. The CDR3 is 16 residues long.

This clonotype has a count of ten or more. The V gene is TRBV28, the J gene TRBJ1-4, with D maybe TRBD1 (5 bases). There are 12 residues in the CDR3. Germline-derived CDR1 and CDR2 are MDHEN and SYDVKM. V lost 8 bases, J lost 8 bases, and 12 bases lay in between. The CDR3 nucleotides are TGTGCCAGCGGGACGGTAGGAGAAAAACTGTTTTTT. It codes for CASGTVGEKLFF.

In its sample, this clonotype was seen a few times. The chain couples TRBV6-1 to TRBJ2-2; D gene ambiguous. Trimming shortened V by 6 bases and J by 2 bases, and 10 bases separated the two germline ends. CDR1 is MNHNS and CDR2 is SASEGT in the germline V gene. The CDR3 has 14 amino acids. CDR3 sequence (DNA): TGTGCCAGCAGAGTTCAATTAAACACCGGGGAGCTGTTTTTT. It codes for CASRVQLNTGELFF.